This TCR beta chain was captured in a study of Ad26.COV2.S vaccination and SARS-CoV-2 variants. The treatment is: around 19 received Ad26.COV2.S at low or high dose, single or two shots; about five received placebo; per-sample allocation not given. It was on day 63 after the first vaccine or placebo injection that samples were taken. Vaccination used an Ad26 vector expressing Wuhan-strain SARS-CoV-2 spike. TCRdb keeps only in-frame clones here, not all; method: immunoSEQ multiplex PCR. This table holds 300,000 to 350,000 clones, 75% to 90% found once. CDR1 and CDR2 from the germline V gene are SGHKS and YYEKEE (reference sequence). V lost 0 bases and J lost 6, with 9 bases in between. This CDR3 contains 14 residues.

This chain uses TRBV5-5 with TRBJ1-4, with D uncertain. The clonotype was recovered from a person between 18 and 59 years old who received the Ad26.COV2.S COVID-19 vaccine or a placebo. The sequencing used peripheral blood, collected in a trial of Ad26.COV2.S vaccine versus placebo. The CDR3 DNA reads TGTGCCAGCAGCTTGGGAGTGCGGGATGAAAAACTGTTTTTT. Protein: CASSLGVRDEKLFF.